This T cell receptor beta chain originates from a study of post-analysis software for immune sequencing data. General study findings and limits: Controls' normalized Chao1 diversity significantly exceeded that of multiple sclerosis patients. Roughly 5 TRBV segments (TRBV5-6, TRBV5-1 and TRBV20-1 among them) occurred more frequently in patients than in controls.

The CDR3 runs 17 residues. Germline V lookup: CDR1 SGHRS, CDR2 YFSETQ. Points on this clonotype: Its antigen is undetermined.

Unique molecular identifiers had been added to the TCR beta cDNA libraries. When about 1 to 11 million T cells were used, they gave hundreds of thousands of cDNA molecules. TCRdb re-called the PCR reads through MiXCR, storing one row per CDR3 protein. The sample includes almost 700,000 distinct CDR3 sequences, about 60% seen only once; the top ten take roughly 10%. J is TRBJ2-1 and V is TRBV5-1, with D possibly matching TRBD2 (7 bases). The DNA matches TRBJ2-7 better at its end, which makes the J call doubtful. This TCR derives from a girl aged 2 to 9 with multiple sclerosis. Sequencing was performed on blood. Here the CDR3 reads CASSFNRGGASYNEQYF. The CDR3 nucleotides read TGCGCCAGCAGCTTTAATAGGGGGGGCGCATCCTACAATGAGCAGTACTTC.